Described below is a single T cell receptor beta chain sequence and its context. The data originate from a study of blood T cell repertoires in COVID-19. Study-level information: Spain, Italy and the United States supplied samples that represented acute and convalescent COVID-19. From T cells, B-cell-depleted T cells, or PBMCs came the material, which was cDNA or gDNA.

In the original analysis: By means of reference gene primer amplification, nucleated cell counts were estimated. Some clones are missing from TCRdb's copy, which holds only in-frame ones; the method was immunoSEQ multiplex PCR. The V and J calls and clone size are taken from that table; D and trimming were inferred from the DNA. The sample has more than 110,000 clones, roughly 80% seen once. V shed 5 bases and J shed 7 bases, with 12 bases lying between them. Germline CDR1 is LGHNA and CDR2 is YNFKEQ. CDR3 length: 14 amino acids. The chain has TRBV4-2 and TRBJ1-6, with D perhaps matching TRBD1 (5 bases). The sequenced material came from peripheral blood. This receptor was identified in a human donor in a cohort sampled during active COVID-19. CDR3 sequence (DNA): TGTGCCAGCAGCAGTACAGGACAAAATTCACCCCTCCACTTT. Translating gives CASSSTGQNSPLHF.